One sample yielded the 25 T cell receptor beta chains listed below, sequenced in a study of T cell responses to AZD1222 COVID-19 vaccine. Some clones are missing from TCRdb's copy, which holds only in-frame ones; the method was immunoSEQ multiplex PCR. The sample lists 90,000 to 150,000 clones, roughly 90% occurring once. This specimen consisted of peripheral blood, obtained on day 0 of AZD1222 vaccination. Receptors were obtained from an adult in good health.

The chain uses TRBV10-3 and TRBJ1-2; 9 bases align to TRBD1. Germline V CDR1 and CDR2: ENHRY, SYGVKD. Trimming removed 7 bases from V and 5 bases from J; junction bases left unmatched: 11. The CDR3 extends over 15 amino acids. CDR3 nucleotides: TGTGCCATCAATTCCCCCGGGACAGGGAGATATGGCTACACCTTC. Its translation is CAINSPGTGRYGYTF.

The gene calls are TRBV7-2 and TRBJ1-1, with TRBD1 as a possible D gene (6 bases). Germline loops: CDR1 SGHTA, CDR2 FQGNSA. V was trimmed by 1 base and J by 5 bases, leaving 17 bases between them. The CDR3 loop spans 16 amino acids. CDR3 sequence (DNA): TGTGCCAGCAGCTTAGGGGAAACAGGGATTGGGACTGAAGCTTTCTTT. Translated, it gives CASSLGETGIGTEAFF.

The chain joins TRBV27 to TRBJ1-5; no reliable D call. V lost 2 bases, J lost 1 base, and 6 bases lay in between. Germline CDR1 and CDR2: MNHEY and SMNVEV (reference sequence). The CDR3 extends over 14 amino acids. Here the CDR3 reads CASSLDGSNQPQHF. The CDR3 nucleotides are TGTGCCAGCAGTTTAGATGGGAGCAATCAGCCCCAGCATTTT.

The V and J genes are TRBV6-2 or TRBV6-3 and TRBJ1-5, with D perhaps TRBD1 (6 bases). Trimming cost V 6 bases and J 4 bases, with 19 bases left between them. The germline V gene encodes CDR1 MNHEY and CDR2 SVGEGT. The CDR3 is made up of 16 amino acids. The CDR3 DNA reads TGTGCCAGCAGGCCTGATTTAGGACAGCCTAATCAGCCCCAGCATTTT. Translation gives CASRPDLGQPNQPQHF.

The chain employs TRBV29-1 and TRBJ1-2; TRBD1 matches 8 bases. CDR1 and CDR2 from the germline V gene are SQVTM and ANQGSEA. CDR3 length: 13 amino acids. V was pared by 6 bases and J by 5 bases, with 8 bases of the junction left unmatched. The CDR3 spells CSVRWDRLYGYTF. The CDR3 nucleotides are TGCAGCGTCAGGTGGGACAGGTTATATGGCTACACCTTC. Variable domain in full (rest from reference TRBV29-1 and TRBJ1-2): SAVISQKPSRDICQRGTSLTIQCQVDSQVTMMFWYRQQPGQSLTLIATANQGSEATYESGFVIDKFPISRPNLTFSTLTVSNMSPEDSSIYLCSVRWDRLYGYTFGSGTRLTVV.

CDR3 nucleotides: TGCGCCAGCAGCCCCCACGGGGGGAACAATCAGCCCCAGCATTTT. It is translated as CASSPHGGNNQPQHF. V usage is TRBV4-3 and J usage is TRBJ1-5, with D perhaps matching TRBD1 (5 bases). This CDR3 has 15 residues. Trimming removed 4 bases from V and 3 bases from J, with 13 bases in between. CDR1 and CDR2 (germline): LGHNA, YSLEER.

The gene calls are TRBV6-5 and TRBJ1-1, with 11 positions matching TRBD1. With V trimmed by 3 bases and J by 4 bases, 1 base remained unmatched. This CDR3 contains 14 residues. The germline CDR1 and CDR2 sequences are MNHEY and SVGAGI. CDR3 loop: CASSYGQGATEAFF. As DNA, the CDR3 is TGTGCCAGCAGTTATGGACAGGGGGCCACTGAAGCTTTCTTT.

The CDR3 is CALNPGLGDTQYF. The CDR3 coding sequence is TGTGCCCTGAACCCGGGGCTTGGAGATACGCAGTATTTT. This chain links TRBV10-3 with TRBJ2-3; D possibly matches TRBD1 or TRBD2 (5 bases each). Trimming removed 11 bases from V and 5 bases from J, with 17 bases in between. Germline V gene sequence: CDR1 ENHRY, CDR2 SYGVKD. The CDR3 spans 13 residues.

The chain carries TRBV24-1 and TRBJ1-2, with 10 bases aligning to TRBD1. Trimming removed 3 bases from V and 14 bases from J; junction bases left unmatched: 5. Germline values: CDR1 KGHDR, CDR2 SFDVKD. The CDR3 has 12 amino acids. The CDR3 nucleotides are TGTGCCACCAGTGATCAGGGACAGGGGTATACCTTC. Amino acids: CATSDQGQGYTF.

The rearrangement joins TRBV12-3 or TRBV12-4 to TRBJ2-2; no firm D call. V lost 8 bases and J 4 bases, leaving 8 bases between the germline ends. CDR3 length: 12 residues. The CDR3 is CASARVTGELFF. CDR3 sequence (DNA): TGTGCCAGCGCGAGAGTCACCGGGGAGCTGTTTTTT.

The chain employs TRBV28 and TRBJ2-6, with D perhaps TRBD1 (6 bases). With 5 bases removed from V and 2 bases from J, the gap between germline ends came to 10 bases. CDR1 and CDR2 (germline): MDHEN, SYDVKM. The length of the CDR3 is 15 residues. DNA for the CDR3: TGTGCCAGCAGTGTCACAGGGACTGGGGCCAACGTCCTGACTTTC. Translating gives CASSVTGTGANVLTF.

The chain has TRBV5-1 and TRBJ1-2; no firm D call. The CDR3 has 14 amino acids. CDR1 is SGHRS, CDR2 YFSETQ, per germline. V lost 0 bases to trimming and J lost 7 bases, with 13 bases between them. For the CDR3, the DNA is TGCGCCAGCAGCTTGGAAGAGGTTTATGGTGGCTACACCTTC. It specifies CASSLEEVYGGYTF.

The chain employs TRBV9 and TRBJ2-3, with TRBD2 as a possible D gene (6 bases). V lost 3 bases, J lost 4 bases, and 9 bases lay in between. The CDR3 has 13 amino acids. CDR1 and CDR2 (germline): SGDLS, YYNGEE. As DNA, the CDR3 is TGTGCCAGCAGCGCCCGACTAGCAGATACGCAGTATTTT. Its translation is CASSARLADTQYF.

The V and J genes are TRBV7-6 and TRBJ2-5; D ambiguous. CDR1 and CDR2 (germline): SGHVS, FNYEAQ. V was clipped by 8 bases and J by 4 bases, with 20 bases between them. This CDR3 has 15 residues. The CDR3 DNA reads as TGTGCCAGCCTTCCAGAAGTCGGGCTAAGAGAGACCCAGTACTTC. This codes for CASLPEVGLRETQYF.

This rearrangement joins TRBV5-1 to TRBJ2-5; D is undetermined. The CDR3 length is 12 residues. Germline V lookup: CDR1 SGHRS, CDR2 YFSETQ. Trimming pared 0 bases from V and 1 base from J, leaving 1 base between. The CDR3, as DNA: TGCGCCAGCAGCTTGGGCCAAGAGACCCAGTACTTC. Translating it yields CASSLGQETQYF.

CDR3: CASSGDRTGPYTEAFF. The CDR3 DNA reads as TGTGCCAGCAGCGGGGACCGGACAGGGCCCTACACTGAAGCTTTCTTT. The J gene is TRBJ1-1, the V gene TRBV9; TRBD1 matches at 8 bases. CDR3 length: 16 amino acids. CDR1 SGDLS and CDR2 YYNGEE come from the germline V gene. V shed 3 bases and J 3 bases; nucleotides not matched to a gene: 10.

This clone is categorized as medium-sized. This chain links TRBV7-2 with TRBJ1-6; the match to TRBD1 covers 8 bases. CDR3 length equals 15 residues. With 5 bases clipped from V and 6 bases from J, the junction kept 6 bases outside the gene matches. Germline loops: CDR1 SGHTA, CDR2 FQGNSA. The CDR3 DNA is TGTGCCAGCAGCCGGGGGACAGGTTCTAATTCACCCCTCCACTTT. Residues: CASSRGTGSNSPLHF.

The CDR3: CASSLAGGVRNEQYF. The CDR3 bases are TGTGCCAGCAGCTTAGCGGGGGGGGTCCGGAACGAGCAGTACTTC. V usage is TRBV7-2 and J usage is TRBJ2-7; 7 positions agree with TRBD2. The CDR3 loop spans 15 amino acids. The ends lost 0 bases at V and 5 bases at J; junction bases unmatched: 7. Germline V gene data show CDR1 as SGHTA and CDR2 as FQGNSA. The variable domain in full, completed from reference TRBV7-2 and TRBJ2-7, reads GAGVSQSPSNKVTEKGKDVELRCDPISGHTALYWYRQSLGQGLEFLIYFQGNSAPDKSGLPSDRFSAERTGGSVSTLTIQRTQQEDSAVYLCASSLAGGVRNEQYFGPGTRLTVT.

The chain uses TRBV19 and TRBJ1-1, with TRBD1 as a possible D gene (5 bases). V was cut by 4 bases and J by 8 bases, with 17 bases left in between. The CDR3 loop spans 14 amino acids. Germline lookup yields CDR1 LNHDA and CDR2 SQIVND (reference sequence). CDR3 region: CASSRRGGFGEAFF. CDR3 in DNA: TGTGCCAGTAGTAGGAGGGGAGGGTTTGGGGAAGCTTTCTTT. The complete variable domain, with remaining parts taken from reference TRBV19 and TRBJ1-1, reads DGGITQSPKYLFRKEGQNVTLSCEQNLNHDAMYWYRQDPGQGLRLIYYSQIVNDFQKGDIAEGYSVSREKKESFPLTVTSAQKNPTAFYLCASSRRGGFGEAFFGQGTRLTVV.

J is TRBJ2-3 and V is TRBV11-3; the D is unclear. Trimming stripped 3 bases from V and 0 bases from J, with 10 bases between. Germline V gene sequence: CDR1 SGHNT, CDR2 YENEEA. CDR3 length equals 15 residues. CDR3 sequence: CASSFGSRSTDTQYF. As DNA, the CDR3 is TGTGCCAGCAGCTTTGGGTCCAGGAGCACAGATACGCAGTATTTT. Full variable domain (rest looked up from reference TRBV11-3 and TRBJ2-3): EAGVVQSPRYKIIEKKQPVAFWCNPISGHNTLYWYLQNLGQGPELLIRYENEEAVDDSQLPKDRFSAERLKGVDSTLKIQPAELGDSAVYLCASSFGSRSTDTQYFGPGTRLTVL.

This chain uses TRBV11-2 with TRBJ1-1; TRBD1 might be the D (5 bases). V lost 2 bases to trimming and J lost 0 bases, with 13 bases between them. The CDR3 contains 16 residues. CDR1 and CDR2 from the germline V gene are SGHAT and FQNNGV. The CDR3 nucleotides read TGTGCCAGCAGCTTATTCGGGACGAGTTTGAACACTGAAGCTTTCTTT. Protein sequence: CASSLFGTSLNTEAFF.

The chain recombines TRBV21-1 with TRBJ1-5; the table's TRBD1 call for D was not verified on the DNA. TRBV21-1 is a documented pseudogene. The CDR3 is 13 residues long. The CDR3 reads CARLGQTNQPQHF. CDR3 sequence (DNA): TGTGCCAGGCTGGGACAGACTAATCAGCCCCAGCATTTT.

The chain is built from TRBV9 and TRBJ1-2; the D gene is possibly TRBD1 (5 bases). The CDR3 consists of 13 residues. Germline-derived CDR1 and CDR2 are SGDLS and YYNGEE. Trimming left V 2 bases short and J 3 bases short, with 8 bases between. The CDR3 nucleotides read TGTGCCAGCAGCGTGCAAGGGGACTATGGCTACACCTTC. Translated, it gives CASSVQGDYGYTF.

This chain links TRBV5-6 with TRBJ2-3; 8 bases map to TRBD1. After removal of 7 bases from V and 4 bases from J, the junction contained 14 bases not matched to a gene. Germline V gives CDR1 SGHDT, CDR2 YYEEEE. CDR3 size: 16 residues. The chain's CDR3 is CASFYQGAFSADTQYF. As DNA, the CDR3 is TGTGCCAGCTTCTACCAGGGGGCGTTTTCCGCAGATACGCAGTATTTT.

The V call is TRBV12-5, the J call TRBJ1-5, with 9 bases matching TRBD1. The CDR3 runs 15 residues. Per the germline V gene, CDR1 is LGHNT and CDR2 is FRNRAP. Trimming cost V 6 bases and J 4 bases; bases outside gene matches: 7. The CDR3 DNA sequence: TGTGCTAGTGGCATCGGACAGGGGCTAAATCAGCCCCAGCATTTT. Encoded protein: CASGIGQGLNQPQHF.